This TCR beta chain was sequenced for a study of T cell responses to AZD1222 COVID-19 vaccine. Study-wide findings and caveats: Samples come after the peak T cell response, not at day 14. Spike-specific TCR breadth rose after two AZD1222 doses, and depth rose as well. Dominant at 160-218 and 743-854, vaccine-associated CD4 TCRs also spanned spike.

Generated by immunoSEQ multiplex PCR, the TCRdb table keeps only in-frame clones and is missing some. Of about 88,000 clones listed, approximately 91% are singletons. Per the germline V gene, CDR1 is WSHSY and CDR2 is SAAADI. The CDR3 has 16 amino acids. The V and J ends lost 6 bases and 2 bases, in that order; junction bases with no gene match: 12. In regard to this clone: Its antigen remains unidentified.

The sample here was peripheral blood, taken on day 0 of AZD1222 vaccination. The chain is built from TRBV10-2 and TRBJ1-2; 7 bases match TRBD1. The sequence was collected from an adult in good health. Written as DNA, the CDR3 is TGCGCCAGCAGCGGCTTTACTCAACAGGGGAACTATGGCTACACCTTC. It translates to CASSGFTQQGNYGYTF.